Presented here are 15 T cell receptor beta chains from one specimen sequenced in a study of T-cell reconstitution after alpha-beta-depleted transplantation in children. As it was prepared, the TCRbeta library received unique molecular identifiers. TCRdb reprocessed the PCR reads with MiXCR, giving one entry per CDR3 protein. Here the sample spans a few hundred thousand distinct CDR3 sequences, 10% being singletons. Sequenced material: PBMCs from the stem cell graft donor, taken from the stem cell graft. The receptors were sampled from a human donor who donated a stem cell graft to a child with acute lymphoblastic leukemia.

This clonotype was picked up a small number of times. The chain joins TRBV29-1 to TRBJ2-2; D is ambiguous. Germline lookup yields CDR1 SQVTM and CDR2 ANQGSEA. This CDR3 comprises 14 residues. V lost 4 bases, J lost 5 bases, and 14 bases lay in between. CDR3 sequence: CSVGATGWTGELFF. CDR3 sequence (DNA): TGCAGCGTTGGGGCGACTGGATGGACCGGGGAGCTGTTTTTT.

The V call is TRBV12-3 or TRBV12-4, the J call TRBJ1-2; 11 bases map to TRBD1. The CDR3 has 15 amino acids. V was pared by 3 bases and J by 4 bases, with 4 bases of the junction left unmatched. The CDR3 region is CASSFGQGAIYGYTF. CDR3 sequence (DNA): TGTGCCAGCAGTTTTGGACAGGGGGCCATCTATGGCTACACCTTC.

The chain carries TRBV20-1 and TRBJ2-5, with 8 bases aligning to TRBD1. The CDR3 extends over 15 amino acids. The V gene end was trimmed by 0 bases and the J gene end by 4 bases; junction bases not matched to a gene: 7. CDR1 is DFQATT and CDR2 is SNEGSKA in the germline V gene (reference sequence). CDR3 region: CSAREDRVMGETQYF. The CDR3 nucleotides are TGCAGTGCTAGAGAGGACAGGGTTATGGGAGAGACCCAGTACTTC.

V and J are TRBV12-3 or TRBV12-4 and TRBJ2-1; 12 bases are a match to TRBD1. Trimming at V came to 6 bases and at J to 2 bases, leaving 5 bases not matched to a gene. The CDR3 is 16 amino acids. The DNA for the CDR3 is TGTGCCAGCAGGCAGGGACAGGGGGCAGCCTACAATGAGCAGTTCTTC. Translated: CASRQGQGAAYNEQFF.

The sample holds a few counts of this clonotype. This chain joins TRBV20-1 and TRBJ2-7; perhaps TRBD1 as D (6 bases). This CDR3 region has 14 residues. Trimming stripped 4 bases from V and 2 bases from J, with 15 bases between. Germline CDR1 DFQATT, CDR2 SNEGSKA (reference sequence). The CDR3 DNA sequence: TGCAGTGCTAAAGTTACAGGGAACCCCTACGAGCAGTACTTC. It encodes CSAKVTGNPYEQYF.

This clonotype has only a few counts. The chain links TRBV30 to TRBJ2-1; D is uncertain. V was pared by 1 base and J by 6 bases, with 7 bases between. Looked up from germline, CDR1 is GTSNPN and CDR2 is SVGIG (reference sequence). The CDR3 spans 12 residues. As DNA, the CDR3 is TGTGCCTGGAGTGAGGATTCCAATGAGCAGTTCTTC. Encoded protein: CAWSEDSNEQFF.

This clonotype was seen ten or more times. The J gene is TRBJ2-3, the V gene TRBV11-1; 8 bases match TRBD1. Losses at the gene ends were 2 bases for V and 5 bases for J; bases not matched to a gene: 15. The CDR3 is 18 amino acids. CDR1 is SGHAT and CDR2 is FQDESV in the germline V gene (reference sequence). This CDR3 reads CASSLPQDRGTSEDTQYF. CDR3 DNA: TGTGCCAGCAGCTTACCCCAAGACAGGGGCACATCCGAAGATACGCAGTATTTT. The full variable domain, completed using reference TRBV11-1 and TRBJ2-3, is EAEVAQSPRYKITEKSQAVAFWCDPISGHATLYWYRQILGQGPELLVQFQDESVVDDSQLPKDRFSAERLKGVDSTLKIQPAELGDSAMYLCASSLPQDRGTSEDTQYFGPGTRLTVL.

The chain couples TRBV28 to TRBJ2-1; 12 bases fit TRBD2. The CDR3 loop spans 14 amino acids. J was trimmed by 12 bases and V by 4 bases; bases with no gene match: 7. Germline-derived CDR1 and CDR2 are MDHEN and SYDVKM. This CDR3 reads CASSWTSGTGGQFF. For the CDR3, the DNA is TGTGCCAGCAGTTGGACTAGCGGGACGGGAGGGCAGTTCTTC.

This clonotype has a handful of counts. CDR3 DNA sequence: TGTGCCAGCAGCGTAGATCTTAGCGGGGCTAACACTGAAGCTTTCTTT. Protein product: CASSVDLSGANTEAFF. The rearrangement links TRBV9 to TRBJ1-1; possibly TRBD1 for D (5 bases). In germline, CDR1 is SGDLS, CDR2 YYNGEE. The CDR3 length is 16 residues. Trimming pared 0 bases from V and 2 bases from J, leaving 14 bases between.

This clonotype was picked up a small number of times. The rearrangement uses TRBV3-1 and TRBJ1-5; possible D gene TRBD1, 5 bases. V was clipped by 3 bases and J by 7 bases, with 13 bases between them. The CDR3 has 14 residues. CDR1 is LGHDT, CDR2 YNNKEL, per germline (reference sequence). The CDR3 DNA follows: TGTGCCAGCAGCCATCAAGGGGTAGGACAGCCCCAGCATTTT. This gives the protein CASSHQGVGQPQHF.

Ten or more counts support this clonotype. J is TRBJ2-2 and V is TRBV10-3; weak D call: TRBD1 (5 bases). Germline CDR1 ENHRY, CDR2 SYGVKD. Trimming took 8 bases from V and 4 from J, leaving 11 bases between them. The CDR3 runs to 13 residues. The CDR3 nucleotides are TGTGCCATCCAGGGTCCTGCCACCGGGGAGCTGTTTTTT. Amino acid sequence: CAIQGPATGELFF.

This clonotype has a single count. Mismatch with germline at one junction end may stem from a read error. The gene calls are TRBV3-1 and TRBJ2-1; D perhaps matches TRBD1 (6 bases). The CDR3 extends over 15 amino acids. The germline gives CDR1 LGHDT, CDR2 YNNKEL (reference sequence). CDR3 sequence reads: CASSPTDRSYNQQFF. CDR3 DNA: TGTGCCAGCAGCCCGACAGACAGGTCCTACAATCAGCAGTTCTTC.

Note on this clonotype: Sequence at one end of the junction differs from germline and may be a read error. The chain employs TRBV12-3 or TRBV12-4 and TRBJ2-3; weak D call: TRBD2 (6 bases). The CDR3 totals 15 residues. CDR3 DNA sequence: TGTGCCAGCAGCTTAGCGGTAACTAGCACAGATACGCAGTATTTT. Amino acids: CASSLAVTSTDTQYF.

This clonotype occurred many times. A much larger clone differs from this one at a single base, so this may be a read error. In nucleotides, the CDR3 is TGTGCCAGCAATTTAGGCTACGAGCAGTACTTC. Translated, it gives CASNLGYEQYF. The V gene is TRBV5-5, the J gene TRBJ2-7; D remains ambiguous. There are 11 residues in the CDR3. V dropped 6 bases and J dropped 3 bases, with 7 bases sitting between them. Germline V CDR1 and CDR2: SGHKS, YYEKEE (reference sequence).

The V and J genes are TRBV5-6 and TRBJ1-5; D gene ambiguous. CDR1 is SGHDT, CDR2 YYEEEE, per germline. The CDR3 extends over 12 amino acids. The V end was cut by 6 bases, the J end by 4 bases, with 8 bases between. The CDR3 loop is CASTRGNQPQHF. The CDR3 DNA reads TGTGCCAGCACCAGAGGTAATCAGCCCCAGCATTTT.